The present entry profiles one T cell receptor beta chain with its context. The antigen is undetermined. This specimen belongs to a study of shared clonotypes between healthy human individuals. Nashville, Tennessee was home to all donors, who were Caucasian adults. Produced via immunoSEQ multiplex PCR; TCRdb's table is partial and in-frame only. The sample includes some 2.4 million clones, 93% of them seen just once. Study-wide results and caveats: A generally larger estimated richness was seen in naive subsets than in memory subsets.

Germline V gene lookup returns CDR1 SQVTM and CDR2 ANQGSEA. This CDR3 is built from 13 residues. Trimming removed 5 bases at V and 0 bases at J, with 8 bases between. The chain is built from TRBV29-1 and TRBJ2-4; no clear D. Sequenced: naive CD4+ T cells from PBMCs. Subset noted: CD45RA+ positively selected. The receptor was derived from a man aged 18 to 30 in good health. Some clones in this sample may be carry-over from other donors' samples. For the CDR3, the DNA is TGCAGCGTTATTGGGATAGCCAAAAACATTCAGTACTTC. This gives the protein CSVIGIAKNIQYF.